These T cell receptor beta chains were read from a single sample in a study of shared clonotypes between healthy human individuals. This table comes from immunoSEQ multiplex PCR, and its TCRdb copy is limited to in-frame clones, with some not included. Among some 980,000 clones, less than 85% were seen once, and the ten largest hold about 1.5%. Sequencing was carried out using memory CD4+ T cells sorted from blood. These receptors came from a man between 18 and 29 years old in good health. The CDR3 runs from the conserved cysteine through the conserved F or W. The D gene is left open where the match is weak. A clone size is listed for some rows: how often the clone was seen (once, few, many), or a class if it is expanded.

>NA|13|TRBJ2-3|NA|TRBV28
TGTGCCAGCAATGGAGCTAGCACAGATACGCAGTATTTT
CASNGASTDTQYF
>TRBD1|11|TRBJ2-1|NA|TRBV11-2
TGTGCCAGCAGCCCCGGGACAGGGTGGTTCTTC
CASSPGTGWFF
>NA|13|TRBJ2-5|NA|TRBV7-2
TGTGCCAGCAGCTTGGCAGGGGACGAGACCCAGTACTTC
CASSLAGDETQYF
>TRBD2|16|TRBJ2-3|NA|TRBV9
TGTGCCAGCAGCGTGACTAGCGGGAGATTAGAGGATACGCAGTATTTT
CASSVTSGRLEDTQYF
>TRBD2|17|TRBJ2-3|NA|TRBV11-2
TGTGCCAGCAGCTTAGAACTACTAGCGTTTAGCACAGATACGCAGTATTTT
CASSLELLAFSTDTQYF
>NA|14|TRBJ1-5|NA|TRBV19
TGTGCCAGTAGTGGCGGGGGAGGCAATCAGCCCCAGCATTTT
CASSGGGGNQPQHF
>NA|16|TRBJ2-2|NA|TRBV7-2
TGTGCCAGCAGCTTTCACAGCCTTACGAACACCGGGGAGCTGTTTTTT
CASSFHSLTNTGELFF
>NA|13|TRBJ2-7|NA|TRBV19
TGTGCCAGTAGGGGGGAAACCTTTTACGAGCAGTACTTC
CASRGETFYEQYF
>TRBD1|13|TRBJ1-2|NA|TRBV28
TGTGCCAGTAGACGACAGGGTAACTATGGCTACACCTTC
CASRRQGNYGYTF
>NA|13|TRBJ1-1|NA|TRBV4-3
TGCGCCAGCAGCCAGCTTTTTAACACTGAAGCTTTCTTT
CASSQLFNTEAFF
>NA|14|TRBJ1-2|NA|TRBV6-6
TGTGCCAGCAGTTCTAGCCGACAGCTATATGGCTACACCTTC
CASSSSRQLYGYTF
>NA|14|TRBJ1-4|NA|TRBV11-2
TGTGCCAGCAGCTTAGATTCGACAGTACGGAAACTGTTTTTT
CASSLDSTVRKLFF
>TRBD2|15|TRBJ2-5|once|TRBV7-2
TGTGCCAGCAGCTCACACGTCGGACTAGGGGAGACCCAGTACTTC
CASSSHVGLGETQYF
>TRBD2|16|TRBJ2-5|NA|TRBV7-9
TGTGCCAGCAGCCCACGGACTAGCGGGGGCCAAGAGACCCAGTACTTC
CASSPRTSGGQETQYF
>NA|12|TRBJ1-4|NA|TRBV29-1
TGCAGCGTTGCGGCGACTGCGGAAAAACTGTTTTTT
CSVAATAEKLFF
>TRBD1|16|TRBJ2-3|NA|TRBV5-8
TGTGCCAGCAGCTTGGCCACAGGGGCCCTCACAGATACGCAGTATTTT
CASSLATGALTDTQYF
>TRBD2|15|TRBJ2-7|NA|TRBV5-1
TGCGCCAGCATGAAAGTAGCGGGAGGGCCAGACGAGCAGTACTTC
CASMKVAGGPDEQYF
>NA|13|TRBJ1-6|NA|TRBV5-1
TGCGCCAGCAGCTTGAACAGAGATTCACCCCTCCACTTT
CASSLNRDSPLHF
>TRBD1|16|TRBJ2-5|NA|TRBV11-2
TGTGCCAGCAGCCTAGGGACAGGGGGTTTCCAAGAGACCCAGTACTTC
CASSLGTGGFQETQYF
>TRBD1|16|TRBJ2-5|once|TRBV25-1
TGTGCCAGCAGTGAACCCGGGACAGGGGGCTCGGGGACCCAGTACTTC
CASSEPGTGGSGTQYF
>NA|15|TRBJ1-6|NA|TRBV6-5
TGTGCCAGCAGGCCGACGGGAGCCAAGAATTCACCCCTCCACTTT
CASRPTGAKNSPLHF
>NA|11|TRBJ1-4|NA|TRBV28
TGTGCCAGCAGTTTGTACGAAAAACTGTTTTTT
CASSLYEKLFF